Described below is a single TCR beta chain sequence and its context. Its specificity is not known. TCRdb re-called the reads through MiXCR, storing one row per CDR3 protein. The sample gives about 42,000 distinct CDR3 sequences, about 12% of which show up once; around 8% is in the top ten. The entry originates in a study of type 1 regulatory T cells. The germline CDR1 and CDR2 sequences are MNHEY and SVGAGI. The CDR3 extends over 16 amino acids. J was trimmed by 2 bases and V by 4 bases; bases with no gene match: 8. The sample was cultured non-Tr1 T cells, either the whole culture or a sorted T cell fraction (not recorded which). V gene TRBV6-5 combines with J gene TRBJ2-4; TRBD2 matches at 7 bases. This clonotype originated in a human donor in good health. The CDR3 spells CASSWGTTGTKNIQYF. DNA of the CDR3: TGTGCCAGCAGTTGGGGGACTACGGGCACCAAAAACATTCAGTACTTC.